A single sample gave rise to the 30 T cell receptor beta chains below, sequenced in a study of blood T cell repertoires in COVID-19. Generated by immunoSEQ multiplex PCR, the TCRdb table keeps only in-frame clones and is missing some. The profile shows some 140,000 clones, 87% of them singletons. The specimen was peripheral blood. All receptors come from a man aged 45-60 years with active COVID-19.

The CDR3 nucleotides are TGTGCCACCACTAAGCCCTGTAGTCGAGTGAGGTACGAGCAGTACTTC. Protein: CATTKPCSRVRYEQYF. The genes are TRBV24-1 and TRBJ2-7; D ambiguous. Germline V gene lookup returns CDR1 KGHDR and CDR2 SFDVKD. This CDR3 contains 16 residues. The germline V and J ends were trimmed by 8 bases and 4 bases, with 23 bases remaining between them.

The chain is built from TRBV7-6 and TRBJ1-2, with TRBD1 as a possible D gene (6 bases). V was cut by 0 bases and J by 0 bases, with 14 bases left in between. Germline V gives CDR1 SGHVS, CDR2 FNYEAQ. The CDR3 has 17 residues. CDR3 residues: CASSLAGAGFSNYGYTF. The CDR3 DNA follows: TGTGCCAGCAGCTTAGCGGGGGCAGGGTTTTCTAACTATGGCTACACCTTC.

CDR3 region: CASSFPGTGHQETQYF. The DNA of the CDR3 is TGTGCCAGCAGTTTCCCCGGGACAGGCCACCAAGAGACCCAGTACTTC. The rearrangement joins TRBV5-4 to TRBJ2-5; 8 bases fit TRBD1. CDR3 length: 16 residues. Germline CDR1 is SGHNT and CDR2 is YYREEE (reference sequence). V was clipped by 5 bases and J by 0 bases; unmatched bases: 9.

The J gene is TRBJ2-4, the V gene TRBV14, with a possible D match to TRBD1 (6 bases). V was cut by 1 base and J by 3 bases, with 7 bases left in between. CDR3 length: 14 residues. Germline V lookup: CDR1 SGHDN, CDR2 FVKESK. Here the CDR3 DNA reads TGTGCCAGCAGCCAAGCAGGGGTCAAAAACATTCAGTACTTC. This codes for CASSQAGVKNIQYF. The complete variable domain, with remaining parts taken from reference TRBV14 and TRBJ2-4, reads EAGVTQFPSHSVIEKGQTVTLRCDPISGHDNLYWYRRVMGKEIKFLLHFVKESKQDESGMPNNRFLAERTGGTYSTLKVQPAELEDSGVYFCASSQAGVKNIQYFGAGTRLSVL.

This clone was found once. V usage is TRBV5-6 and J usage is TRBJ1-1; no definite D call. This CDR3 has 14 amino acids. Per the germline V gene, CDR1 is SGHDT and CDR2 is YYEEEE. The V and J ends lost 0 bases and 1 base respectively, with 7 bases between them. CDR3 region: CASSLGHKNTEAFF. Written as DNA, the CDR3 is TGTGCCAGCAGCTTGGGGCACAAGAACACTGAAGCTTTCTTT. The full variable domain, with the rest looked up from reference TRBV5-6 and TRBJ1-1, is DAGVTQSPTHLIKTRGQQVTLRCSPKSGHDTVSWYQQALGQGPQFIFQYYEEEERQRGNFPDRFSGHQFPNYSSELNVNALLLGDSALYLCASSLGHKNTEAFFGQGTRLTVV.

This chain uses TRBV12-1 with TRBJ1-2. TRBV12-1 is a pseudogene segment. CDR3 size: 19 residues. The CDR3: CASTLDPKCQRNPTSGYTF. CDR3 sequence (DNA): TGTGCCAGCACCCTCGATCCGAAATGTCAGCGGAATCCCACGAGTGGCTACACCTTC.

The CDR3 sequence: CASSSPMAGLGSGNTIYF. CDR3 sequence (DNA): TGTGCCAGCAGCTCACCGATGGCGGGGCTAGGCTCTGGAAACACCATATATTTT. This chain connects TRBV7-3 to TRBJ1-3; a weak D match, TRBD1 (5 bases). The CDR3 spans 18 residues. CDR1 is SGHTA, CDR2 FQGTGA, per germline. Between the trimmed V and J ends, which lost 4 bases and 0 bases, there was a span of 19 bases.

The rearrangement joins TRBV30 to TRBJ2-1; 13 nucleotides align to TRBD2. Per germline, CDR1 GTSNPN and CDR2 SVGIG (reference sequence). The CDR3 has 17 residues. V lost 7 bases to trimming and J lost 0 bases; unmatched junction nucleotides: 9. CDR3 nucleotide sequence: TGTGCCTTTACGGGACTAGCGGGGTTCAGCTCCTACAATGAGCAGTTCTTC. This sequence encodes CAFTGLAGFSSYNEQFF.

The chain uses TRBV6-5 and TRBJ2-7, with 9 bases fitting TRBD2. The trim removed 7 bases at V and 9 bases at J, leaving 13 bases unmatched. The CDR3 runs to 14 residues. Germline V CDR1 and CDR2: MNHEY, SVGAGI. The CDR3 protein is CASKSTAGGLRQYF. CDR3 bases: TGTGCCAGCAAATCGACAGCGGGGGGCCTCCGGCAGTACTTC.

The rearrangement joins TRBV3-1 (or the pseudogene TRBV3-2) to TRBJ2-7; 7 positions agree with TRBD2. CDR3 length equals 14 residues. The V segment lost 1 base and the J segment 3 bases; nucleotides outside the gene matches: 3. Germline lookup yields CDR1 LGHDT and CDR2 YNNKEL (reference sequence). The CDR3 nucleotides read TGTGCCAGCAGCCAAGGACTAGCCGTCTACGAGCAGTACTTC. This translates into CASSQGLAVYEQYF.

V and J are TRBV6-2 or TRBV6-3 and TRBJ2-3; 10 nucleotides align to TRBD2. The CDR3 extends over 16 amino acids. CDR1 and CDR2 (germline): MNHEY, SVGEGT. The ends lost 0 bases at V and 6 bases at J; junction bases unmatched: 6. The CDR3 loop is CASSYSKAGGYDTQYF. The CDR3 bases are TGTGCCAGCAGTTACTCCAAAGCGGGGGGGTATGATACGCAGTATTTT.

This clone was detected only a few times. This sequence joins TRBV5-4 and TRBJ2-2; 13 nucleotides line up with TRBD2. Germline trimming cut 4 bases from V and 3 bases from J; bases unmatched to any gene: 3. There are 16 residues in the CDR3. CDR1 SGHNT and CDR2 YYREEE come from the germline V gene (reference sequence). Here the CDR3 DNA reads TGTGCCAGCAGCGCAGGACTAGCGGGGGACACCGGGGAGCTGTTTTTT. The encoded protein is CASSAGLAGDTGELFF.

The chain couples TRBV3-1 (or the pseudogene TRBV3-2) to TRBJ2-3; D is perhaps TRBD2 (6 bases). The germline V gene encodes CDR1 LGHDT and CDR2 YNNKEL (reference sequence). Trimming cost V 4 bases and J 5 bases, with 16 bases left between them. The CDR3 contains 15 residues. This chain's CDR3 is CASSPPQRAGDTQYF. CDR3 coding DNA: TGTGCCAGCAGCCCTCCGCAGCGGGCGGGAGATACGCAGTATTTT.

The chain has TRBV2 and TRBJ1-1; no reliable D call. The CDR3 contains 14 residues. Germline V gene sequence: CDR1 SNHLY, CDR2 FYNNEI. Trimming left V 6 bases short and J 1 base short, with 12 bases between. The CDR3 region has the DNA TGTGCCAGCAGCCAATTGCGGGGGAACACTGAAGCTTTCTTT. Amino acids: CASSQLRGNTEAFF. Based on the CDR3 plus reference TRBV2 and TRBJ1-1, the full variable domain is EPEVTQTPSHQVTQMGQEVILRCVPISNHLYFYWYRQILGQKVEFLVSFYNNEISEKSEIFDDQFSVERPDGSNFTLKIRSTKLEDSAMYFCASSQLRGNTEAFFGQGTRLTVV.

The chain joins TRBV11-2 to TRBJ1-2; D possibly corresponds to TRBD1 (6 bases). CDR1 and CDR2 (germline): SGHAT, FQNNGV. V lost 0 bases, J lost 8 bases, and 13 bases lay in between. The length of the CDR3 is 14 residues. The CDR3 region has the DNA TGTGCCAGCAGCTTAGATCAGGGGAGGGACGGCTACACCTTC. Its translation: CASSLDQGRDGYTF. Looking up the rest from reference TRBV11-2 and TRBJ1-2 gives the full variable domain: EAGVAQSPRYKIIEKRQSVAFWCNPISGHATLYWYQQILGQGPKLLIQFQNNGVVDDSQLPKDRFSAERLKGVDSTLKIQPAKLEDSAVYLCASSLDQGRDGYTFGSGTRLTVV.

The chain has TRBV5-1 and TRBJ1-1; D unclear. The CDR3 sequence is 15 residues long. Trimming removed 0 bases at V and 0 bases at J, with 9 bases between. From germline, CDR1 is SGHRS and CDR2 YFSETQ. CDR3 bases: TGCGCCAGCAGCTTGGCCGCAGGTATGAACACTGAAGCTTTCTTT. It is translated as CASSLAAGMNTEAFF.

This clone was picked up one time. The CDR3 protein is CASGDTNTGELFF. CDR3 nucleotides: TGTGCCAGTGGGGACACCAACACCGGGGAGCTGTTTTTT. The V and J genes are TRBV19 and TRBJ2-2; D is possibly TRBD1 (6 bases). Germline V gene data show CDR1 as LNHDA and CDR2 as SQIVND (reference sequence). V lost 8 bases and J lost 2, with 9 bases in between. This CDR3 has 13 residues.

This clone has only one observation. The rearrangement links TRBV20-1 to TRBJ2-7; D not certain. CDR3 length: 11 residues. Between the trimmed V and J ends, which lost 5 bases and 3 bases, there was a span of 8 bases. The germline CDR1 and CDR2 sequences are DFQATT and SNEGSKA (reference sequence). CDR3 amino acids: CSAQIDYEQYF. In nucleotides, the CDR3 is TGCAGTGCTCAGATTGACTACGAGCAGTACTTC.

The chain links TRBV15 to TRBJ1-2, with D possibly being TRBD1 (5 bases). In germline, CDR1 is LNHNV, CDR2 YYDKDF (reference sequence). The CDR3 sequence is 15 residues long. V was clipped by 5 bases and J by 2 bases, with 15 bases between them. This chain's CDR3 is CATSGVGDSNYGYTF. CDR3 DNA: TGTGCCACCAGCGGGGTAGGGGATTCCAACTATGGCTACACCTTC.

The rearrangement links TRBV7-9 to TRBJ1-2; TRBD1 is a possible D gene (5 bases). Germline V gene sequence: CDR1 SEHNR, CDR2 FQNEAQ (reference sequence). This CDR3 has 14 residues. V dropped 5 bases and J dropped 2 bases, with 12 bases sitting between them. In nucleotides, the CDR3 is TGTGCCAGCAGCATAAGCGGGACGAACTATGGCTACACCTTC. Encoded protein: CASSISGTNYGYTF.

The chain couples TRBV5-4 to TRBJ1-2; 8 bases are a match to TRBD1. This CDR3 contains 17 residues. V was pared by 0 bases and J by 3 bases, with 10 bases of the junction left unmatched. Germline V gene sequence: CDR1 SGHNT, CDR2 YYREEE (reference sequence). This CDR3 is CASSLGGTGGLDYGYTF. CDR3 bases: TGTGCCAGCAGCTTGGGAGGAACAGGGGGGTTAGACTATGGCTACACCTTC.

The gene calls are TRBV2 and TRBJ2-5, with 9 bases lining up with TRBD2. CDR3 size: 15 residues. The junction had 8 bases not matched to a gene; V was cut back by 9 bases and J by 0 bases. The germline V gene encodes CDR1 SNHLY and CDR2 FYNNEI. CDR3 in amino acids: CARTAGGGYQETQYF. As DNA, the CDR3 is TGTGCCAGGACCGCGGGAGGGGGGTACCAAGAGACCCAGTACTTC.

The rearrangement joins TRBV5-4 to TRBJ1-4, with TRBD1 matching 11 bases. The germline V gene encodes CDR1 SGHNT and CDR2 YYREEE (reference sequence). The CDR3 loop spans 16 amino acids. The V segment lost 6 bases and the J segment 5 bases; nucleotides outside the gene matches: 9. CDR3 sequence reads: CASTTGGDRGNEKLFF. As DNA, the CDR3 is TGTGCCAGCACCACGGGAGGGGACAGGGGGAATGAAAAACTGTTTTTT. Based on the CDR3 plus reference TRBV5-4 and TRBJ1-4, the full variable domain is ETGVTQSPTHLIKTRGQQVTLRCSSQSGHNTVSWYQQALGQGPQFIFQYYREEENGRGNFPPRFSGLQFPNYSSELNVNALELDDSALYLCASTTGGDRGNEKLFFGSGTQLSVL.

The chain combines TRBV9 with TRBJ1-1, with D possibly TRBD1 on 5 matching bases. V was clipped by 0 bases and J by 5 bases, with 11 bases between them. Germline V gives CDR1 SGDLS, CDR2 YYNGEE. CDR3 length: 14 amino acids. This chain's CDR3 is CASSVGRGRTEAFF. In DNA, the CDR3 is TGTGCCAGCAGCGTAGGACGGGGGAGGACTGAAGCTTTCTTT. Full variable domain (remainder filled in from reference TRBV9 and TRBJ1-1): DSGVTQTPKHLITATGQRVTLRCSPRSGDLSVYWYQQSLDQGLQFLIQYYNGEERAKGNILERFSAQQFPDLHSELNLSSLELGDSALYFCASSVGRGRTEAFFGQGTRLTVV.

This chain links TRBV7-3 with TRBJ2-3; 7 nucleotides match TRBD1. The CDR3 runs to 12 residues. J gave up 6 bases and V 5 bases, and 2 bases lay outside the gene matches. Germline V gene sequence: CDR1 SGHTA, CDR2 FQGTGA. CDR3 protein: CASSATGDTQYF. CDR3 DNA sequence: TGTGCCAGCAGCGCGACAGGGGATACGCAGTATTTT.

This clone was observed a few times. V usage is TRBV4-2 and J usage is TRBJ1-5, with a weak D call TRBD1 (5 bases). CDR1 and CDR2 from the germline V gene are LGHNA and YNFKEQ. The CDR3 runs 15 residues. With 1 base removed from V and 6 bases from J, the gap between germline ends came to 13 bases. The CDR3 is CASSQVRQGTQPQHF. The DNA for the CDR3 is TGTGCCAGCAGCCAAGTCAGGCAGGGCACTCAGCCCCAGCATTTT.

Written as DNA, the CDR3 is TGTGCCAGCAGCCACAACCCAGGGACAAACACTGAAGCTTTCTTT. Translating gives CASSHNPGTNTEAFF. This chain uses TRBV11-2 with TRBJ1-1, with a tentative D call TRBD1 (6 bases). CDR1 and CDR2 (germline): SGHAT, FQNNGV. The CDR3 contains 15 residues. V gave up 5 bases and J gave up 2 bases, with 15 bases separating them.

The CDR3 sequence: CASSPVRKRGLWTEAFF. DNA of the CDR3: TGTGCCAGCAGTCCTGTCCGTAAGCGGGGCTTGTGGACTGAAGCTTTCTTT. The chain carries TRBV27 and TRBJ1-1; weak D call: TRBD1 (5 bases). The CDR3 contains 17 residues. The ends were cut back, 5 bases at V and 5 bases at J, with 24 bases in the middle. Germline-derived CDR1 and CDR2 are MNHEY and SMNVEV (reference sequence).

The chain carries TRBV12-3 or TRBV12-4 and TRBJ2-7; D is undetermined. This CDR3 is 13 amino acids long. Deletions cut 1 base from V and 3 bases from J, with 7 bases between. CDR3 nucleotide sequence: TGTGCCAGCAGTTTAGGTAGCCGCTACGAGCAGTACTTC. This sequence encodes CASSLGSRYEQYF.

The V gene is TRBV3-1 (or the pseudogene TRBV3-2), the J gene TRBJ2-7; D is unclear. The CDR3 is 12 amino acids. Per the germline V gene, CDR1 is LGHDT and CDR2 is YNNKEL (reference sequence). V lost 3 bases, J lost 3 bases, and 6 bases lay in between. The CDR3 sequence is CASSHLNYEQYF. CDR3 nucleotide sequence: TGTGCCAGCAGCCACCTAAACTACGAGCAGTACTTC.